This record looks at one T cell receptor (beta chain) sequence and its context. This entry comes from a study of T cell responses to AZD1222 COVID-19 vaccine. Repertoires were generated with immunoSEQ multiplex PCR, while TCRdb's copy carries only in-frame clones and drops some. The repertoire includes around 62,000 clones, over 85% of them detected once, and just under 5% sits in the top ten. The ends lost 4 bases at V and 5 bases at J; junction bases unmatched: 1. The CDR3 covers 14 residues. CDR1 LNHDA and CDR2 SQIVND come from the germline V gene (reference sequence). The chain links TRBV19 to TRBJ2-4, with TRBD1 matching over 11 bases. The clonotype originates from an adult in good health. The input for sequencing was peripheral blood, taken on day 0 of AZD1222 vaccination. Written as DNA, the CDR3 is TGTGCCAGTAGTAGGACAGGGGGCGAAAACATTCAGTACTTC. This encodes CASSRTGGENIQYF.